This passage covers 28 T cell receptor beta chains from one sample sequenced in a study of beta chain features in type 1 diabetes. Sequenced material consisted of expressed TCRB transcripts (all of the isolated RNA was reverse transcribed). Method: immunoSEQ multiplex PCR; TCRdb's copy keeps in-frame clones and lacks some. The sample has roughly 450,000 clones, more than 11% seen once; the top ten hold around 0.035%. The sample was naive CD4+ T cells from blood. The receptor source for this set is a man aged 25-40 years in good health.

This clone was observed a few times. Its ends do not fully match the called genes, so a read error is possible. The chain employs TRBV7-7 and TRBJ1-4; no definite D call. The V gene's germline CDR1 is SSHAT and CDR2 FNYEAQ (reference sequence). The CDR3 sequence is 13 residues long. The CDR3 nucleotides read TGTGCTAGCAGCTTAACGGGGAGAGAAAAACTGTTTTTT. Encoded protein: CASSLTGREKLFF.

The chain joins TRBV5-8 to TRBJ1-1, with 7 bases fitting TRBD1. The CDR3 spans 12 residues. V shed 2 bases and J 7 bases; nucleotides not matched to a gene: 2. Germline CDR1 and CDR2: SGHTS and YDEGEE. CDR3 nucleotide sequence: TGTGCCAGCAGCTTTGGGACAGATGAAGCTTTCTTT. Translated: CASSFGTDEAFF. The complete variable domain, with remaining parts taken from reference TRBV5-8 and TRBJ1-1, reads EAGVTQSPTHLIKTRGQQATLRCSPISGHTSVYWYQQALGLGLQFLLWYDEGEERNRGNFPPRFSGRQFPNYSSELNVNALELEDSALYLCASSFGTDEAFFGQGTRLTVV.

This clone was found a few times. The junction departs from germline at one end; a sequencing error may be responsible. The chain couples TRBV4-1 to TRBJ2-7; 9 nucleotides line up with TRBD1. CDR1 is MGHRA, CDR2 YSYEKL, per germline. The CDR3 has 16 amino acids. The CDR3 DNA reads as TGCTCCAGCAGCCAACCTGGTGGGACAGGGACCTACGAGCAGTACTTC. This encodes CSSSQPGGTGTYEQYF.

This clone has a count of ten or more. The V call is TRBV29-1, the J call TRBJ2-5, with D possibly matching TRBD2 (5 bases). Germline V CDR1 and CDR2: SQVTM, ANQGSEA. V was shortened by 3 bases and J by 1 base, with 9 bases between the two germline ends. This CDR3 is 13 amino acids long. CDR3 sequence (DNA): TGCAGCGTTGACGTAGCGACCCAAGAGACCCAGTACTTC. Translation: CSVDVATQETQYF.

This clone occurred a few times. CDR3 in amino acids: CASSLDRMETQYF. The CDR3 DNA reads as TGTGCCAGCAGCTTAGACAGAATGGAGACCCAGTACTTC. The chain uses TRBV7-2 and TRBJ2-5; D ambiguous. V was clipped by 1 base and J by 5 bases, with 8 bases between them. Germline-derived CDR1 and CDR2 are SGHTA and FQGNSA. This CDR3 has 13 amino acids.

This clone was seen only a few times. The sample carries other DNA sequences with the same CDR3. V is TRBV7-9 and J is TRBJ1-1; D is undetermined. The germline CDR1 and CDR2 sequences are SEHNR and FQNEAQ (reference sequence). The CDR3 spans 11 residues. The V gene lost 5 bases and the J gene lost 3 bases, with 4 bases spanning the gap. The DNA for the CDR3 is TGTGCCAGCAGCCTTTACACTGAAGCTTTCTTT. As protein: CASSLYTEAFF.

This clone was seen a few times. The J gene is TRBJ2-1, the V gene TRBV7-2; D ambiguous. Germline V CDR1 and CDR2: SGHTA, FQGNSA. The CDR3 contains 14 residues. V dropped 4 bases and J dropped 0 bases, with 7 bases sitting between them. In nucleotides, the CDR3 is TGTGCCAGCAGCTCCCAGAGCTCCTACAATGAGCAGTTCTTC. Protein product: CASSSQSSYNEQFF.

The chain carries TRBV19 and TRBJ2-7; D is perhaps TRBD2 (6 bases). The CDR3 loop spans 15 amino acids. The V and J ends lost 3 bases and 6 bases respectively, with 18 bases between them. CDR1 is LNHDA and CDR2 is SQIVND in the germline V gene (reference sequence). The CDR3 nucleotides are TGTGCCAGTAGTATGCCGGGGGTAGTGACTCGCGAGCAGTACTTC. Residues: CASSMPGVVTREQYF.

This clone showed up just a few times. This chain uses TRBV9 with TRBJ2-3; a possible D gene is TRBD1 (5 bases). Trimming cost V 0 bases and J 2 bases, with 16 bases left between them. Per germline, CDR1 SGDLS and CDR2 YYNGEE. This CDR3 has 17 amino acids. In DNA form, the CDR3 reads TGTGCCAGCAGCGTAGAAGGACACGAAACCAACACAGATACGCAGTATTTT. It codes for CASSVEGHETNTDTQYF.

This sequence joins TRBV13 and TRBJ1-3; D unclear. V was shortened by 5 bases and J by 0 bases, with 8 bases between the two germline ends. The CDR3 sequence is 14 residues long. Per germline, CDR1 PRHDT and CDR2 FYEKMQ (reference sequence). The CDR3 nucleotides are TGTGCCAGCAGCCGTCCCGACTCTGGAAACACCATATATTTT. Amino acid sequence: CASSRPDSGNTIYF.

The chain recombines TRBV15 with TRBJ2-2; no reliable D call. This CDR3 is 13 amino acids long. The ends were cut back, 1 base at V and 5 bases at J, with 5 bases in the middle. Germline assignment: CDR1 LNHNV and CDR2 YYDKDF (reference sequence). CDR3 region: CATSRAHTGELFF. CDR3 nucleotides: TGTGCCACCAGCAGAGCTCATACCGGGGAGCTGTTTTTT.

The table lists this clone with a few counts. In DNA, the CDR3 is TGTGCCAGCAGCGTAGAGCCTAGCGGGAGGGATATCGGGGAGCTGTTTTTT. Protein product: CASSVEPSGRDIGELFF. The chain joins TRBV9 to TRBJ2-2; 12 positions match TRBD2. CDR3 length equals 17 residues. Per germline, CDR1 SGDLS and CDR2 YYNGEE. V was pared by 0 bases and J by 7 bases, with 7 bases of the junction left unmatched.

In its sample, this clone was seen a few times. The CDR3 region is CASTGAQQKVYEQYF. For the CDR3, the DNA is TGTGCCAGCACCGGGGCACAGCAAAAAGTCTACGAGCAGTACTTC. The rearrangement uses TRBV6-1 and TRBJ2-7; D may correspond to TRBD1 or TRBD2 (5 bases each). Germline V lookup: CDR1 MNHNS, CDR2 SASEGT. V was pared by 7 bases and J by 3 bases, with 19 bases between. The CDR3 extends over 15 amino acids.

This clone was seen a handful of times. This chain joins TRBV9 and TRBJ2-2; 8 nucleotides line up with TRBD2. The germline V gene has CDR1 SGDLS and CDR2 YYNGEE. The CDR3 length is 14 residues. Losses at the gene ends were 3 bases for V and 6 bases for J; bases not matched to a gene: 4. CDR3 sequence: CASSGSGRAGELFF. In nucleotides, the CDR3 is TGTGCCAGCAGCGGGAGCGGGAGAGCCGGGGAGCTGTTTTTT.

This clone has only a few counts. The CDR3 sequence: CASSVLALTEAFF. The CDR3 coding sequence is TGTGCCAGCAGCGTGCTAGCCCTCACTGAAGCTTTCTTT. The chain recombines TRBV7-9 with TRBJ1-1; D ambiguous. The V end lost 5 bases, the J end lost 4 bases, and 11 bases lay between the germline ends. The CDR3 extends over 13 amino acids. Germline CDR1 and CDR2: SEHNR and FQNEAQ (reference sequence).

The gene calls are TRBV11-3 and TRBJ1-1; D is uncertain. The CDR3 has 13 amino acids. The germline gives CDR1 SGHNT, CDR2 YENEEA. Trimming took off 1 base at V and 7 bases at J, with 10 bases between the two ends. In DNA form, the CDR3 reads TGTGCCAGCAGCTTAGTATACCCTCGTGAAGCTTTCTTT. Encoded protein: CASSLVYPREAFF.

This clone has more than one count but fewer than ten. This rearrangement joins TRBV7-6 to TRBJ2-2; no clear D gene. The germline gives CDR1 SGHVS, CDR2 FNYEAQ. V lost 1 base and J 5 bases, leaving 11 bases between the germline ends. This CDR3 has 15 amino acids. The CDR3, as DNA: TGTGCCAGCAGCTTAGACCCAGGCCTTACCGGGGAGCTGTTTTTT. Its translation is CASSLDPGLTGELFF.

The chain employs TRBV19 and TRBJ2-1; tentative D call: TRBD2 (6 bases). This CDR3 has 13 amino acids. Trimming pared 11 bases from V and 5 bases from J, leaving 16 bases between. The V gene's germline CDR1 is LNHDA and CDR2 SQIVND (reference sequence). The CDR3 nucleotides are TGTGCCGGACTACCGGACGGACACAATGAGCAGTTCTTC. Its protein is CAGLPDGHNEQFF. The entire variable domain, with the rest obtained from reference TRBV19 and TRBJ2-1, is as follows: DGGITQSPKYLFRKEGQNVTLSCEQNLNHDAMYWYRQDPGQGLRLIYYSQIVNDFQKGDIAEGYSVSREKKESFPLTVTSAQKNPTAFYLCAGLPDGHNEQFFGPGTRLTVL.

The V gene is TRBV29-1, the J gene TRBJ2-7; unclear D gene. Germline V gene lookup returns CDR1 SQVTM and CDR2 ANQGSEA. The CDR3 length is 13 residues. The V and J ends lost 5 bases and 2 bases respectively, with 13 bases between them. In DNA form, the CDR3 reads TGCAGCGTTTTAGTCGCGGACCCCTACGAGCAGTACTTC. Encoded protein: CSVLVADPYEQYF.

The V and J genes are TRBV5-6 and TRBJ2-3, with 7 bases identical to TRBD2. V shed 0 bases, J shed 4 bases, and the junction held 8 bases outside the gene matches. This CDR3 region has 16 residues. CDR1 SGHDT and CDR2 YYEEEE come from the germline V gene. The CDR3 nucleotides are TGTGCCAGCAGCTTGGGGTTGACTAGCAACGCAGATACGCAGTATTTT. Amino acid sequence: CASSLGLTSNADTQYF.

The chain has TRBV7-2 and TRBJ2-2; D call uncertain. Germline V lookup: CDR1 SGHTA, CDR2 FQGNSA. This CDR3 is 13 amino acids long. The ends were cut back, 5 bases at V and 4 bases at J, with 8 bases in the middle. CDR3 protein: CASSIRLTGELFF. Written as DNA, the CDR3 is TGTGCCAGCAGCATAAGACTCACCGGGGAGCTGTTTTTT.

The chain links TRBV9 to TRBJ2-5; D might be TRBD1 (6 bases). The germline gives CDR1 SGDLS, CDR2 YYNGEE. The germline V and J ends were trimmed by 3 bases and 7 bases, with 13 bases remaining between them. The CDR3 length is 13 residues. This chain's CDR3 is CASSDRDIGTQYF. The CDR3 nucleotides are TGTGCCAGCAGCGACAGGGATATCGGGACCCAGTACTTC.

The table lists this clone with a few counts. The genes are TRBV29-1 and TRBJ1-1; weak D call: TRBD1 (6 bases). This CDR3 is built from 10 residues. Trimming shortened V by 0 bases and J by 14 bases, and 10 bases separated the two germline ends. Per germline, CDR1 SQVTM and CDR2 ANQGSEA. Here the CDR3 DNA reads TGCAGCGTTGAAGAGGGGGCCGCGTTCTTT. It yields the protein CSVEEGAAFF.

This clone was counted only a few times. The V gene is TRBV4-1, the J gene TRBJ2-3; 7 bases align to TRBD1. After removal of 0 bases from V and 0 bases from J, the junction contained 6 bases not matched to a gene. The V gene's germline CDR1 is MGHRA and CDR2 YSYEKL. The CDR3 has 17 amino acids. The CDR3 DNA reads TGCGCCAGCAGCCAAGATCCTGGACAGGTCAGCACAGATACGCAGTATTTT. Amino acids: CASSQDPGQVSTDTQYF.

The gene calls are TRBV30 and TRBJ1-2, with a tentative D call TRBD1 (5 bases). This CDR3 contains 12 residues. Per germline, CDR1 GTSNPN and CDR2 SVGIG (reference sequence). V dropped 4 bases and J dropped 4 bases, with 10 bases sitting between them. The CDR3 here is CAWTRRVYGYTF. In nucleotides, the CDR3 is TGTGCCTGGACCCGCAGGGTCTATGGCTACACCTTC. Together with reference TRBV30 and TRBJ1-2, the CDR3 gives the full variable domain: SQTIHQWPATLVQPVGSPLSLECTVEGTSNPNLYWYRQAAGRGLQLLFYSVGIGQISSEVPQNLSASRPQDRQFILSSKKLLLSDSGFYLCAWTRRVYGYTFGSGTRLTVV.

This clone was seen a few times. The chain uses TRBV11-2 and TRBJ1-1; no clear D. The CDR3 contains 13 residues. The V gene lost 0 bases and the J gene lost 5 bases, with 7 bases spanning the gap. CDR1 and CDR2 (germline): SGHAT, FQNNGV. CDR3 residues: CASSLELATEAFF. The CDR3 DNA is TGTGCCAGCAGCTTAGAGCTTGCTACTGAAGCTTTCTTT. The whole variable domain, filled in from reference TRBV11-2 and TRBJ1-1, reads EAGVAQSPRYKIIEKRQSVAFWCNPISGHATLYWYQQILGQGPKLLIQFQNNGVVDDSQLPKDRFSAERLKGVDSTLKIQPAKLEDSAVYLCASSLELATEAFFGQGTRLTVV.

This clone was detected a few times. Other DNA sequences in this sample translate to the same CDR3. V usage is TRBV9 and J usage is TRBJ1-2; D is possibly TRBD1 (5 bases). V was trimmed by 2 bases and J by 4 bases, leaving 9 bases between them. The germline gives CDR1 SGDLS, CDR2 YYNGEE. The CDR3 has 13 amino acids. CDR3 nucleotides: TGTGCCAGCAGCGTTGGGCAGGGCTATGGCTACACCTTC. Encoded protein: CASSVGQGYGYTF.

The table lists this clone with a few counts. This chain links TRBV15 with TRBJ2-7; D is possibly TRBD2 (6 bases). The CDR3 contains 18 residues. Looked up from germline, CDR1 is LNHNV and CDR2 is YYDKDF (reference sequence). V was trimmed by 1 base and J by 3 bases, leaving 22 bases between them. The CDR3 region is CATSRVTGATSGFYEQYV. CDR3 in DNA: TGTGCCACCAGCAGAGTTACGGGAGCAACCTCGGGGTTCTACGAGCAGTACGTC.